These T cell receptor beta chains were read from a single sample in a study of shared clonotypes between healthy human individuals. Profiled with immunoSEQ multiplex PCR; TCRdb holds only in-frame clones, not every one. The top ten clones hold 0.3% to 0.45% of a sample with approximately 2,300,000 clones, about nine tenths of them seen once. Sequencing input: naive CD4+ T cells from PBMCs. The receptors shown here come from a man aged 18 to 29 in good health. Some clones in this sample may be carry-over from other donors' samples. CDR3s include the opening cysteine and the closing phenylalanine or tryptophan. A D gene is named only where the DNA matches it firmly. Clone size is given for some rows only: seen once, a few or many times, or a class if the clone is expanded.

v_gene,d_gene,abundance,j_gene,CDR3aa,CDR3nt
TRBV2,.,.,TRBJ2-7,CASSPPRDRKYEQYF,TGTGCCAGCAGTCCCCCCAGGGACCGAAAATACGAGCAGTACTTC
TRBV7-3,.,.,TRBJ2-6,CASSLRREQTGANVLTF,TGTGCCAGCAGCTTAAGACGGGAGCAGACTGGGGCCAACGTCCTGACTTTC
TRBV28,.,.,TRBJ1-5,CASSGGGNQPQHF,TGTGCCAGCAGTGGAGGGGGCAATCAGCCCCAGCATTTT
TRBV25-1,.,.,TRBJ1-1,CASSGYTVEAFF,TGTGCCAGCAGTGGATACACGGTAGAAGCTTTCTTT
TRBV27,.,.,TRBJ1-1,CASSFLQTMNTEAFF,TGTGCCAGCAGTTTCCTACAGACGATGAACACTGAAGCTTTCTTT
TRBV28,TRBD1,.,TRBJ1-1,CASSLQGVTEAFF,TGTGCCAGCAGTTTGCAGGGGGTCACTGAAGCTTTCTTT
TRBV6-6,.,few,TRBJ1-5,CASSWNSNQPQHF,TGTGCCAGCAGCTGGAATAGCAATCAGCCCCAGCATTTT
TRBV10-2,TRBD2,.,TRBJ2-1,CASRLAGGINEQFF,TGCGCCAGCAGGCTAGCGGGAGGGATCAATGAGCAGTTCTTC
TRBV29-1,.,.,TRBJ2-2,CSAKLSGTGELFF,TGCAGCGCCAAACTTAGTGGGACCGGGGAGCTGTTTTTT
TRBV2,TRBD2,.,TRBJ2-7,CASSEEGLAGEEQYF,TGTGCCAGCAGTGAGGAGGGACTAGCGGGAGAGGAGCAGTACTTC
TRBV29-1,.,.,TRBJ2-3,CSVAVNSGVNSMGYF,TGCAGCGTTGCCGTTAACAGCGGAGTTAACAGTATGGGGTATTTT
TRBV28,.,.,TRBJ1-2,CASTRSYGYTF,TGTGCCAGCACCCGCTCATATGGCTACACCTTC
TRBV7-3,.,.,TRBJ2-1,CASSLNRDNEQFF,TGTGCCAGCAGCTTAAATAGGGACAATGAGCAGTTCTTC
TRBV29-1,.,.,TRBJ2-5,CSVWGLETQYF,TGCAGCGTTTGGGGTCTAGAGACCCAGTACTTC
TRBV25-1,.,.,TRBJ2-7,CASSELGAPTTYDYEQYF,TGTGCCAGCAGTGAATTGGGGGCCCCGACAACATACGACTACGAGCAGTACTTC
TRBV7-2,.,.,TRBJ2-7,CASSLDGNPLYEQYF,TGTGCCAGCAGCTTGGACGGGAACCCTCTCTACGAGCAGTACTTC
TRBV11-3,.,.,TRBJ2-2,CASSDGQMNTGELFF,TGTGCCAGCAGCGACGGACAGATGAACACCGGGGAGCTGTTTTTT
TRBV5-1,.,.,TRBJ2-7,CASSLDRLRQYF,TGCGCCAGCAGCTTGGATAGATTGAGGCAGTACTTC
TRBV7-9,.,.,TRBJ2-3,CAARDTNSTDTQYF,TGTGCCGCCCGGGACACCAACAGCACAGATACGCAGTATTTT
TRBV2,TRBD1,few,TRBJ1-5,CASSERQGSNQPQHF,TGTGCCAGCAGTGAACGACAGGGGAGCAATCAGCCCCAGCATTTT